The clone carrying this T cell receptor beta chain was observed a handful of times. The antigen is not known. Sequencing was performed with immunoSEQ multiplex PCR; in TCRdb, only in-frame clones are kept and a portion is missing. The sample lists 13,000 or so clones, 80% occurring once. The time point denotes: 2015-2016 season, pre-vaccination. Adults received seasonal inactivated influenza vaccine, with sorted blood CD4 subsets sequenced before and after. Trimming removed 3 bases from V and 9 bases from J, with 15 bases in between. Per germline, CDR1 SGHDN and CDR2 FVKESK. The CDR3 runs to 15 residues. This entry belongs to a study of follicular helper T cells after annual influenza vaccination. Overall study context: Across the 2013-2014, 2014-2015 and 2015-2016 vaccination seasons, some subjects were resampled.

Whole-study findings and limits: Day 7 ICOS+CD38+ clones later appeared mostly in ICOS-CD38- cTfh. Plasmablast frequency change correlated with clonality change in ICOS+CD38+ cTfh.

This TCR was sampled from an adult who received the influenza vaccine. The chain uses TRBV14 and TRBJ1-6, with D perhaps matching TRBD1 (6 bases). Sequenced here: CXCR5+ CD38- circulating T follicular helper cells from blood, sampled on the day of influenza vaccination. Described subset: circulating Tfh, non-naive CD4+CXCR5+PD-1+ (ICOS+CD38+ or ICOS-CD38-). Here the CDR3 reads CASSQGLRGSSPLHF. As DNA, the CDR3 is TGTGCCAGCAGCCAGGGCCTCAGGGGTAGTTCACCCCTCCACTTT.